This TCR beta chain was found in a study of T cells in Graves' hyperthyroidism and ophthalmopathy. Study conclusions and caveats: It was a median about seven months before onset that the model predicted ophthalmopathy. The majority of expanded thyroid clonotypes above 0.001 also appeared in blood.

CDR1 is SGDLS and CDR2 is YYNGEE in the germline V gene. CDR3 length: 13 residues. Trimming shortened V by 3 bases and J by 4 bases, and 8 bases separated the two germline ends. This clonotype was observed once. Its antigen is still unknown. Amplified TCR beta CDR3 regions came from RNA transcripts. The HTBI primer set was used in a first-round RT-PCR of the TCR CDR3. A single record per CDR3 protein comes from TCRdb applying MiXCR to the multiplex PCR reads. The data hold about 260,000 distinct CDR3 sequences, with 20% to 25% observed a single time. The chain has TRBV9 and TRBJ2-1; the D is unclear. The sequence was obtained from a man aged 25 to 40 with Graves' ophthalmopathy. Input material: blood. In nucleotides, the CDR3 is TGTGCCAGCAGCGCTTCCAGGTACAATGAGCAGTTCTTC. Its protein product is CASSASRYNEQFF.